This T cell receptor (beta chain) was observed in a study of persistence of HIV-infected CD4 T cells. Whole-study context: Isolated cells were CMV- and HIV-1 Gag-responding CD4+ T cells. General observations from the study: Antigen-responding cells were enriched for degenerate expanded CDR3beta sequences. Compared with CD3/CD28-stimulated cells, CMV- and Gag-responding cells showed lower TCRbeta richness.

The libraries were made with immunoSEQ version 4 in survey mode. Some clones are missing from TCRdb's copy, which holds only in-frame ones; the method was immunoSEQ multiplex PCR. Seen here are about 40,000 clones, about 84% observed once, and the top ten hold more than 13%. With regard to this clone: Its specificity is unknown.

The stimulus was an HIV-1 Gag 15-mer peptide pool, about 1 ug/peptide/mL. Sorted nonresponding memory CD4+ T cells were CD40L-negative, CD69-negative, CD45RO-high. These HIV-1-infected adults initiated suppressive ART in chronic infection. The CDR3 loop spans 16 amino acids. V gave up 1 base and J gave up 2 bases; unmatched junction bases: 3. Germline V CDR1 and CDR2: LGHNA, YNFKEQ. Sequenced material: CD4+ T cells sorted from PBMCs after roughly 19-hour stimulation, taken from a patient who received antiretroviral therapy. This receptor was identified in an adult man with HIV who was CMV-seropositive. The chain employs TRBV4-2 and TRBJ1-3, with 9 bases identical to TRBD1. The chain's CDR3 is CASSQAQGATGNTIYF. DNA of the CDR3: TGTGCCAGCAGCCAAGCACAGGGGGCGACTGGAAACACCATATATTTT.